The entry below gives a single T cell receptor (beta chain) sequence along with its context. The target antigen is unknown. TCRdb redid the calling of the reads with MiXCR, one entry per CDR3 protein. The repertoire holds approximately 470,000 distinct CDR3 sequences, under 55% seen once, with about 45% in the top ten. The data derive from a study of T cell repertoires in cytomegalovirus infection. Regarding the study as a whole: What dominated the ex vivo response were HLA-C-restricted CMV-specific TCR beta clonotypes. Carriers of CMV and the relevant HLA type were discriminated by public TCR beta frequency.

Germline CDR1 MNHNY, CDR2 SVGAGI (reference sequence). This CDR3 is built from 15 residues. V was clipped by 3 bases and J by 5 bases; unmatched bases: 10. The chain has TRBV6-6 and TRBJ2-7, with 7 bases lining up with TRBD2. The receptor's source is a human donor in good health (CMV status not recorded). Some clones in this sample may be carry-over from other donors' samples. Sequenced material: cultured PBMCs, taken from culture after CMV antigen stimulation. The CDR3 reads CASSYFGGDANEQYF. CDR3 DNA sequence: TGTGCCAGCAGTTATTTTGGGGGGGACGCGAACGAGCAGTACTTC.